Listed below are T cell receptor beta chains from one sample, sequenced in a study of blood T cell repertoires in COVID-19. The assay was immunoSEQ multiplex PCR, and TCRdb's table has in-frame clones only and misses some. The data hold 350,000 to 500,000 clones, with nearly 90% observed a single time. Sample: PBMCs or T cells enriched from blood (not recorded which). These receptors came from a woman younger than 30 who had been exposed to COVID-19. CDR3s include the opening cysteine and the closing phenylalanine or tryptophan. A D gene is named only where the DNA matches it firmly. Clone size is shown for a subset of rows, as once, few, many or a class of expanded clone.

J: TRBJ2-3; V: TRBV5-1; size: .; D: .; CDR3: CASSLTTDTQYF; DNA: TGCGCCAGCAGCTTGACTACAGATACGCAGTATTTT
J: TRBJ2-1; V: TRBV9; size: .; D: TRBD2; CDR3: CASSHTVSSGGQLYNEQFF; DNA: TGTGCCAGCAGCCATACGGTGTCTAGCGGGGGGCAACTCTACAATGAGCAGTTCTTC
J: TRBJ1-5; V: TRBV19; size: .; D: .; CDR3: CASSADSYQPQHF; DNA: TGTGCCAGTAGTGCCGACAGCTATCAGCCCCAGCATTTT
J: TRBJ2-1; V: TRBV6-5; size: .; D: .; CDR3: CASSLRDNYNEQFF; DNA: TGTGCCAGCAGTCTCCGGGACAACTACAATGAGCAGTTCTTC
J: TRBJ2-1; V: TRBV5-4; size: few; D: TRBD2; CDR3: CASSADSGGRNEQFF; DNA: TGTGCCAGCAGCGCGGATAGCGGGGGGCGGAATGAGCAGTTCTTC
J: TRBJ1-5; V: TRBV12-3/TRBV12-4; size: .; D: .; CDR3: CASRGSGTRSQHF; DNA: TGTGCCAGCAGGGGGAGTGGCACCCGGTCCCAGCATTTT
J: TRBJ1-2; V: TRBV11-2; size: .; D: .; CDR3: CASSESRGYTF; DNA: TGTGCCAGCAGTGAGAGCCGAGGCTACACCTTC
J: TRBJ1-4; V: TRBV2; size: once; D: TRBD1; CDR3: CASSRDRGPNEKLFF; DNA: TGTGCCAGCAGCCGGGACAGGGGACCTAATGAAAAACTGTTTTTT
J: TRBJ2-5; V: TRBV21-1; size: .; D: .; CDR3: CASSKGATSGEETQYF; DNA: TGTGCCAGCAGCAAAGGCGCGACTAGCGGGGAAGAGACCCAGTACTTC
J: TRBJ1-2; V: TRBV3-1/TRBV3-2; size: .; D: TRBD1; CDR3: CASSPGQGMRGYTF; DNA: TGTGCCAGCAGCCCCGGACAGGGGATGCGTGGCTACACCTTC
J: TRBJ2-1; V: TRBV5-6; size: once; D: .; CDR3: CASSLVSGNNEQFF; DNA: TGTGCCAGCAGCTTGGTCTCGGGAAACAATGAGCAGTTCTTC
J: TRBJ2-6; V: TRBV6-5; size: .; D: TRBD1; CDR3: CASSIQGTGANVLTF; DNA: TGTGCCAGCAGTATACAGGGGACTGGGGCCAACGTCCTGACTTTC
J: TRBJ2-2; V: TRBV5-1; size: .; D: .; CDR3: CASSLGQGTTLGAGELFF; DNA: TGCGCCAGCAGCTTGGGGCAGGGTACTACCCTGGGCGCCGGGGAGCTGTTTTTT
J: TRBJ2-5; V: TRBV7-2; size: .; D: TRBD1; CDR3: CASSLQGAQETQYF; DNA: TGTGCCAGCAGCCTACAGGGGGCCCAAGAGACCCAGTACTTC
J: TRBJ1-3; V: TRBV19; size: .; D: .; CDR3: CASSIQSGNTIYF; DNA: TGTGCCAGTAGTATTCAGTCTGGAAACACCATATATTTT
J: TRBJ2-3; V: TRBV5-1; size: few; D: .; CDR3: CASSWLALSTDTQYF; DNA: TGCGCCAGCAGTTGGCTAGCGCTTAGCACAGATACGCAGTATTTT
J: TRBJ1-2; V: TRBV6-5; size: .; D: .; CDR3: CASRKQGTNYGYTF; DNA: TGTGCCAGCAGAAAACAGGGTACTAACTATGGCTACACCTTC
J: TRBJ1-6; V: TRBV11-1; size: .; D: TRBD1; CDR3: CASSEDRVSTPLHF; DNA: TGTGCCAGCAGCGAAGACAGGGTTTCAACACCCCTCCACTTT
J: TRBJ1-1; V: TRBV24-1; size: .; D: TRBD1; CDR3: CATRATGKMNTEAFF; DNA: TGTGCCACCAGGGCGACAGGGAAAATGAACACTGAAGCTTTCTTT
J: TRBJ2-5; V: TRBV18; size: .; D: .; CDR3: CASSPNQGYQETQYF; DNA: TGTGCCAGCTCACCCAACCAGGGGTACCAAGAGACCCAGTACTTC
J: TRBJ2-5; V: TRBV19; size: .; D: .; CDR3: CASSIGPAEVQYF; DNA: TGTGCCAGTAGTATAGGCCCGGCAGAGGTCCAGTACTTC
J: TRBJ1-3; V: TRBV28; size: .; D: .; CDR3: CASSGSKSYGNTIYF; DNA: TGTGCCAGCTCCGGGAGCAAATCCTACGGAAACACCATATATTTT
J: TRBJ1-1; V: TRBV28; size: .; D: .; CDR3: CASSLFPGGNTEAFF; DNA: TGTGCCAGCAGTTTATTCCCGGGTGGGAACACTGAAGCTTTCTTT
J: TRBJ2-3; V: TRBV7-2; size: .; D: TRBD2; CDR3: CASAGATSGSNTQYF; DNA: TGTGCCAGCGCCGGGGCGACTAGCGGGTCAAATACGCAGTATTTT
J: TRBJ1-3; V: TRBV7-9; size: .; D: .; CDR3: CASKLTSLRAPGKGNTIYF; DNA: TGTGCCAGCAAGCTTACCTCCCTTAGGGCTCCGGGAAAAGGAAACACCATATATTTT
J: TRBJ1-2; V: TRBV19; size: .; D: .; CDR3: CASSSGGSTYGYTF; DNA: TGTGCCAGTAGTAGTGGGGGCTCCACCTACGGCTACACCTTC
J: TRBJ2-1; V: TRBV7-8; size: .; D: .; CDR3: CASSFGVFEASNEQFF; DNA: TGTGCCAGCAGCTTCGGGGTTTTCGAGGCGTCCAATGAGCAGTTCTTC
J: TRBJ1-3; V: TRBV19; size: .; D: .; CDR3: CASTKVVQPSGNTIYF; DNA: TGTGCCAGTACGAAAGTAGTACAGCCCTCTGGAAACACCATATATTTT
J: TRBJ1-2; V: TRBV27; size: few; D: TRBD1; CDR3: CASSWGTDRGHYGYTF; DNA: TGTGCCAGCAGTTGGGGAACCGACAGGGGGCACTATGGCTACACCTTC
J: TRBJ2-3; V: TRBV28; size: .; D: .; CDR3: CASSLGGQGATDTQYF; DNA: TGTGCCAGCAGTTTGGGGGGGCAGGGGGCCACAGATACGCAGTATTTT
J: TRBJ1-6; V: TRBV16; size: few; D: TRBD1; CDR3: CASSLQGTPLHF; DNA: TGTGCCAGCAGCCTACAGGGGACCCCCCTCCACTTT
J: TRBJ2-7; V: TRBV18; size: .; D: .; CDR3: CASSVSRAYEQYF; DNA: TGTGCCAGCTCAGTTTCACGGGCCTACGAGCAGTACTTC
J: TRBJ2-2; V: TRBV4-1; size: .; D: .; CDR3: CASSQALPASRRLPGTGELFF; DNA: TGCGCCAGCAGCCAAGCTCTCCCGGCTAGCCGGCGACTACCGGGCACCGGGGAGCTGTTTTTT
J: TRBJ1-2; V: TRBV5-6; size: .; D: TRBD1; CDR3: CASSLGQGRYGYTF; DNA: TGTGCCAGCAGCTTGGGACAGGGCCGCTATGGCTACACCTTC
J: TRBJ2-1; V: TRBV5-1; size: .; D: TRBD2; CDR3: CASSGTSGNYNEQFF; DNA: TGCGCCAGCAGCGGGACTAGCGGGAACTACAATGAGCAGTTCTTC
J: TRBJ1-1; V: TRBV20-1; size: .; D: .; CDR3: CSASDDKNTEAFF; DNA: TGCAGTGCTAGTGACGACAAGAACACTGAAGCTTTCTTT
J: TRBJ2-7; V: TRBV12-3/TRBV12-4; size: .; D: .; CDR3: CASRGTLYEQYF; DNA: TGTGCCAGCAGAGGGACACTCTACGAGCAGTACTTC
J: TRBJ2-3; V: TRBV25-1; size: .; D: .; CDR3: CASSESRGTDTQYF; DNA: TGTGCCAGCAGTGAATCTCGGGGAACAGATACGCAGTATTTT
J: TRBJ1-1; V: TRBV20-1; size: .; D: .; CDR3: CSASQGNEAFF; DNA: TGCAGTGCCTCACAGGGAAATGAAGCTTTCTTT
J: TRBJ1-6; V: TRBV19; size: .; D: .; CDR3: CASSDRPNSPLHF; DNA: TGTGCCAGTTCTGACAGACCTAATTCACCCCTCCACTTT
J: TRBJ2-7; V: TRBV9; size: .; D: TRBD2; CDR3: CASNSSGGTYEQYF; DNA: TGTGCCAGCAACTCTAGCGGGGGGACCTACGAGCAGTACTTC
J: TRBJ1-2; V: TRBV29-1; size: .; D: .; CDR3: CSARTAHALIDGYTF; DNA: TGCAGCGCTAGGACAGCCCACGCTTTAATCGATGGCTACACCTTC
J: TRBJ2-2; V: TRBV30; size: .; D: TRBD2; CDR3: CAWSVLAGGRSGELFF; DNA: TGTGCCTGGAGTGTACTCGCGGGGGGGCGGTCCGGGGAGCTGTTTTTT